Given below is one T cell receptor beta chain in context. Antigen specificity is unknown. The table came from immunoSEQ multiplex PCR; TCRdb's copy has only in-frame clones and leaves some out. Altogether 40,000 to 55,000 clones are present, roughly 73% being singletons, with the ten largest covering roughly 5.6%. These data originate in a study of a mutant IDH1 vaccine in newly diagnosed glioma. Whole-study context: Vaccination started 4-6 weeks after radiotherapy alone, or with temozolomide cycles.

The CDR3 consists of 16 residues. V trimming: 0 bases; J trimming: 8 bases; junction bases outside the gene matches: 9. CDR1 and CDR2 (germline): SGHRS, YFSETQ. The time point: week 5, during vaccination. A 20-mer mutant IDH1 peptide at 300 ug was injected subcutaneously with topical imiquimod. This specimen was PBMCs, taken from a glioma patient whose treatment included an IDH1 peptide vaccine. The gene calls are TRBV5-1 and TRBJ2-1; 9 nucleotides match TRBD1. This sequence was found in a man aged 50-59 years with glioma. The CDR3 nucleotides are TGCGCCAGCAGCTTGGGAAGGACAGGGGCGGCGGATGAGCAGTTCTTC. Protein: CASSLGRTGAADEQFF.